This entry lists 32 T cell receptor beta chains sequenced from one sample in a study of blood T cell repertoires in COVID-19. Assay: immunoSEQ multiplex PCR; the TCRdb copy retains only in-frame clones and omits some. The table lists fewer than 200,000 clones, about 85% of them singletons, with approximately 3% in the top ten. Sample: peripheral blood. The source is a human donor with acute or convalescent COVID-19. The donor label of this sample is uncertain.

This chain connects TRBV11-3 to TRBJ1-3; TRBD1 might be the D (5 bases). Looked up from germline, CDR1 is SGHNT and CDR2 is YENEEA. The CDR3 totals 14 residues. Trimming left V 6 bases short and J 1 base short, with 10 bases between. The CDR3 protein is CASSPGFSGNTIYF. The CDR3 nucleotides are TGTGCCAGCAGTCCAGGGTTTTCTGGAAACACCATATATTTT.

As DNA, the CDR3 is TGTGCCAGCAGCTTAGCGACAGGGCGGGTTGAAAAACTGTTTTTT. It specifies CASSLATGRVEKLFF. The V and J genes are TRBV7-2 and TRBJ1-4; 7 bases align to TRBD1. After removal of 0 bases from V and 7 bases from J, the junction contained 5 bases not matched to a gene. This CDR3 comprises 15 residues. Germline V gene sequence: CDR1 SGHTA, CDR2 FQGNSA.

In DNA form, the CDR3 reads TGTGCCAGCAGCCGCTTTCTTTCAGGAGCGGGGGGGGCCGGGGAGCTGTTTTTT. Amino acids: CASSRFLSGAGGAGELFF. The chain employs TRBV3-1 (or the pseudogene TRBV3-2) and TRBJ2-2; 10 bases are shared with TRBD2. The CDR3 has 18 residues. The germline gives CDR1 LGHDT, CDR2 YNNKEL (reference sequence). J gave up 6 bases and V 4 bases, and 14 bases lay outside the gene matches.

In nucleotides, the CDR3 is TGTGCCAGCAGCTTAACGTCGGGAACAGATACGCAGTATTTT. Its translation: CASSLTSGTDTQYF. The chain employs TRBV7-3 and TRBJ2-3; weak D call: TRBD2 (5 bases). The V and J ends lost 0 bases and 3 bases respectively, with 7 bases between them. Germline values: CDR1 SGHTA, CDR2 FQGTGA. The CDR3 sequence is 14 residues long.

The CDR3 DNA is TGTGCCAGCAGCTTACTGGAAGGGGTAGGGGCCAACGTCCTGACTTTC. This codes for CASSLLEGVGANVLTF. The chain employs TRBV7-9 and TRBJ2-6; perhaps TRBD1 as D (5 bases). This CDR3 contains 16 residues. Looked up from germline, CDR1 is SEHNR and CDR2 is FQNEAQ (reference sequence). Trimming pared 2 bases from V and 4 bases from J, leaving 12 bases between. Full variable domain (remainder filled in from reference TRBV7-9 and TRBJ2-6): DTGVSQNPRHKITKRGQNVTFRCDPISEHNRLYWYRQTLGQGPEFLTYFQNEAQLEKSRLLSDRFSAERPKGSFSTLEIQRTEQGDSAMYLCASSLLEGVGANVLTFGAGSRLTVL.

Regarding this clone: The sample holds other DNA sequences that translate to the same CDR3. The chain recombines TRBV3-1 (or the pseudogene TRBV3-2) with TRBJ1-2; 8 bases line up with TRBD1. From germline, CDR1 is LGHDT and CDR2 YNNKEL (reference sequence). This CDR3 comprises 13 residues. Trimming at V came to 2 bases and at J to 6 bases, leaving 2 bases not matched to a gene. CDR3 DNA: TGTGCCAGCAGCCAACGACAGGGGAATGGCTACACCTTC. Residues: CASSQRQGNGYTF.

The V and J genes are TRBV5-1 and TRBJ2-5; D perhaps matches TRBD1 (6 bases). Trimming removed 2 bases at V and 4 bases at J, with 12 bases between. Per germline, CDR1 SGHRS and CDR2 YFSETQ. This CDR3 is 14 amino acids long. Written as DNA, the CDR3 is TGCGCCAGCAGCTTTGGACAGCTTGGAGAGACCCAGTACTTC. Translated, it gives CASSFGQLGETQYF.

CDR3 DNA: TGTGCCAGCACCCTAATTGACAGACTGAACACTGAAGCTTTCTTT. It codes for CASTLIDRLNTEAFF. The chain combines TRBV2 with TRBJ1-1, with D maybe TRBD1 (5 bases). This CDR3 spans 15 amino acids. Deletions cut 7 bases from V and 0 bases from J, with 15 bases between. The germline V gene encodes CDR1 SNHLY and CDR2 FYNNEI.

This chain links TRBV4-1 with TRBJ2-1; TRBD2 matches at 7 bases. CDR3 length: 14 residues. The junction had 9 bases not matched to a gene; V was cut back by 6 bases and J by 7 bases. Germline loops: CDR1 MGHRA, CDR2 YSYEKL. The DNA for the CDR3 is TGCGCCAGCAGATCGGCGGGGGTTGAAAATGAGCAGTTCTTC. This sequence encodes CASRSAGVENEQFF.

This chain connects TRBV18 to TRBJ1-5; the D gene is possibly TRBD1 (6 bases). This CDR3 region has 15 residues. CDR1 KGHSH and CDR2 LQKENI come from the germline V gene. V gave up 0 bases and J gave up 3 bases, with 9 bases separating them. Here the CDR3 DNA reads TGTGCCAGCTCACCACCGGACAGTTTCAATCAGCCCCAGCATTTT. Protein: CASSPPDSFNQPQHF.

This clone has just a few counts. This rearrangement joins TRBV18 to TRBJ1-6; 7 bases match TRBD1. Looked up from germline, CDR1 is KGHSH and CDR2 is LQKENI. The CDR3 runs to 15 residues. V shed 6 bases and J 14 bases; nucleotides not matched to a gene: 16. CDR3 sequence: CASSASEQQGLALHF. The CDR3 region has the DNA TGTGCCAGCTCCGCCAGCGAACAACAGGGGTTGGCCCTCCACTTT.

The gene calls are TRBV2 and TRBJ1-6, with 7 bases identical to TRBD1. CDR1 is SNHLY, CDR2 FYNNEI, per germline. This CDR3 comprises 15 residues. V lost 6 bases to trimming and J lost 5 bases; unmatched junction nucleotides: 7. This CDR3 reads CASSAWTGDNSPLHF. In DNA form, the CDR3 reads TGTGCCAGCAGCGCCTGGACAGGAGATAATTCACCCCTCCACTTT.

The chain couples TRBV5-6 to TRBJ1-3; tentative D call: TRBD1 (6 bases). There are 17 residues in the CDR3. V lost 2 bases and J 0 bases, leaving 15 bases between the germline ends. Germline V lookup: CDR1 SGHDT, CDR2 YYEEEE. The CDR3 loop is CASSFGYGGTSGNTIYF. CDR3 coding DNA: TGTGCCAGCAGCTTTGGGTATGGGGGCACCTCTGGAAACACCATATATTTT. Combining the CDR3 with reference TRBV5-6 and TRBJ1-3 gives the whole variable domain DAGVTQSPTHLIKTRGQQVTLRCSPKSGHDTVSWYQQALGQGPQFIFQYYEEEERQRGNFPDRFSGHQFPNYSSELNVNALLLGDSALYLCASSFGYGGTSGNTIYFGEGSWLTVV.

This chain connects TRBV6-6 to TRBJ1-1, with D maybe TRBD1 (6 bases). CDR1 is MNHNY, CDR2 SVGAGI, per germline (reference sequence). This CDR3 has 14 amino acids. Trimming removed 8 bases at V and 4 bases at J, with 17 bases between. The CDR3 reads CASVSQGKVTEAFF. CDR3 DNA sequence: TGTGCCAGCGTAAGCCAGGGGAAAGTCACTGAAGCTTTCTTT.

J is TRBJ2-7 and V is TRBV20-1, with TRBD1 matching 10 bases. Germline trimming cut 3 bases from V and 4 bases from J; bases unmatched to any gene: 9. CDR1 DFQATT and CDR2 SNEGSKA come from the germline V gene (reference sequence). The CDR3 runs 15 residues. CDR3 DNA sequence: TGCAGTGCTAGTGACCCGGGACAGGGGTATTACGAGCAGTACTTC. As protein: CSASDPGQGYYEQYF.

V is TRBV28 and J is TRBJ1-2; no clear D gene. This CDR3 has 14 residues. The ends were cut back, 10 bases at V and 4 bases at J, with 19 bases in the middle. In germline, CDR1 is MDHEN, CDR2 SYDVKM. The CDR3 region is CATRRAPGGYGYTF. In DNA form, the CDR3 reads TGTGCCACCCGGAGGGCCCCTGGAGGCTATGGCTACACCTTC.

This chain connects TRBV9 to TRBJ2-2; D remains unclear. CDR3 length: 15 amino acids. V lost 2 bases and J 2 bases, leaving 10 bases between the germline ends. From germline, CDR1 is SGDLS and CDR2 YYNGEE. This chain's CDR3 is CASSVRSGNTGELFF. Written as DNA, the CDR3 is TGTGCCAGCAGCGTTCGGTCGGGTAACACCGGGGAGCTGTTTTTT.

V gene TRBV19 combines with J gene TRBJ1-6, with D possibly being TRBD1 (6 bases). V lost 5 bases and J lost 7, with 18 bases in between. Germline values: CDR1 LNHDA, CDR2 SQIVND (reference sequence). This CDR3 is 16 amino acids long. The CDR3 DNA follows: TGTGCCAGTAGTTCCCGCCGGACAGCGCAAAATTCACCCCTCCACTTT. This sequence encodes CASSSRRTAQNSPLHF.

The chain carries TRBV28 and TRBJ1-2; D might be TRBD1 (5 bases). The CDR3 is 14 amino acids. The V and J ends lost 1 base and 3 bases respectively, with 9 bases between them. The V gene's germline CDR1 is MDHEN and CDR2 SYDVKM. As DNA, the CDR3 is TGTGCCAGCAGTTTATCCAGGGAAGACTATGGCTACACCTTC. Translated: CASSLSREDYGYTF.

The rearrangement uses TRBV6-5 and TRBJ1-4, with TRBD1 identical over 9 bases. The junction had 3 bases not matched to a gene; V was cut back by 2 bases and J by 5 bases. Germline V CDR1 and CDR2: MNHEY, SVGAGI. CDR3 size: 15 residues. DNA of the CDR3: TGTGCCAGCAGTTACGGGGGGACAGGGAATGAAAAACTGTTTTTT. Translation gives CASSYGGTGNEKLFF.

V gene TRBV11-2 combines with J gene TRBJ2-7, with 11 bases that match TRBD2. Looked up from germline, CDR1 is SGHAT and CDR2 is FQNNGV. The CDR3 is 18 residues long. The junction had 10 bases not matched to a gene; V was cut back by 2 bases and J by 1 base. DNA for the CDR3: TGTGCCAGCAGCTTAAGGGGTAGCGGGGGGGTTGGATCCTACGAGCAGTACTTC. This gives the protein CASSLRGSGGVGSYEQYF.

The V gene is TRBV2, the J gene TRBJ2-3, with 9 bases aligning to TRBD2. The CDR3 runs 17 residues. Trimming removed 0 bases from V and 5 bases from J; junction bases left unmatched: 9. The V gene's germline CDR1 is SNHLY and CDR2 FYNNEI. Here the CDR3 DNA reads TGTGCCAGCAGTGAAGCGCCAGGGCGGGGGGGAGGAGATACGCAGTATTTT. This encodes CASSEAPGRGGGDTQYF.

V is TRBV9 and J is TRBJ2-7, with TRBD1 matching over 8 bases. This CDR3 is built from 18 residues. After removal of 0 bases from V and 0 bases from J, the junction contained 11 bases not matched to a gene. The germline V gene encodes CDR1 SGDLS and CDR2 YYNGEE. Written as DNA, the CDR3 is TGTGCCAGCAGCGTAGGGACAGGGTCCGGACTCGTCTCCTACGAGCAGTACTTC. Protein product: CASSVGTGSGLVSYEQYF.

A word on this clone: Other DNA sequences of this sample code for an identical CDR3. V usage is TRBV5-4 and J usage is TRBJ2-5; tentative D call: TRBD2 (6 bases). Germline V gene lookup returns CDR1 SGHNT and CDR2 YYREEE (reference sequence). This CDR3 has 13 amino acids. The V gene lost 3 bases and the J gene lost 2 bases, with 8 bases spanning the gap. The CDR3 DNA reads TGTGCCAGCAGCTCGGGACTGCAAGAGACCCAGTACTTC. Protein: CASSSGLQETQYF.

The chain couples TRBV7-9 to TRBJ1-3; a possible D gene is TRBD1 (5 bases). CDR3 length: 16 amino acids. V lost 4 bases, J lost 3 bases, and 16 bases lay in between. CDR1 and CDR2 (germline): SEHNR, FQNEAQ (reference sequence). CDR3 loop: CASSYLRGGGGNTIYF. The CDR3 DNA reads as TGTGCCAGCAGCTACCTACGTGGGGGGGGTGGAAACACCATATATTTT.

The CDR3 sequence: CASSPDGTLNQPQHF. The CDR3 DNA reads TGTGCCAGCAGCCCAGATGGGACACTGAATCAGCCCCAGCATTTT. The chain joins TRBV7-2 to TRBJ1-5; tentatively, D is TRBD1 (6 bases). From germline, CDR1 is SGHTA and CDR2 FQGNSA. The CDR3 spans 15 residues. V lost 5 bases, J lost 4 bases, and 15 bases lay in between.

The chain uses TRBV14 and TRBJ1-2; 7 bases are shared with TRBD1. Germline V gives CDR1 SGHDN, CDR2 FVKESK. CDR3 length equals 15 residues. V shed 4 bases and J 6 bases; nucleotides not matched to a gene: 11. Here the CDR3 DNA reads TGTGCCAGCAGCCTTGGTGGGGACAGCCTTAATGGCTACACCTTC. Its protein is CASSLGGDSLNGYTF. The entire variable domain, with the rest obtained from reference TRBV14 and TRBJ1-2, is as follows: EAGVTQFPSHSVIEKGQTVTLRCDPISGHDNLYWYRRVMGKEIKFLLHFVKESKQDESGMPNNRFLAERTGGTYSTLKVQPAELEDSGVYFCASSLGGDSLNGYTFGSGTRLTVV.

The rearrangement links TRBV9 to TRBJ2-7; D may be TRBD2 (6 bases). Germline V CDR1 and CDR2: SGDLS, YYNGEE. The CDR3 sequence is 16 residues long. The V end was cut by 1 base, the J end by 5 bases, with 19 bases between. CDR3 bases: TGTGCCAGCAGCGTAACGGGGTGGGCGGGGAGCAACGAGCAGTACTTC. It codes for CASSVTGWAGSNEQYF.

J is TRBJ1-1 and V is TRBV28, with TRBD1 as a possible D gene (6 bases). The germline gives CDR1 MDHEN, CDR2 SYDVKM. Trimming shortened V by 3 bases and J by 5 bases, and 16 bases separated the two germline ends. The CDR3 is 15 amino acids. The CDR3 sequence: CASSFRTGLRTEAFF. The CDR3 coding sequence is TGTGCCAGCAGTTTTCGTACAGGGCTGAGGACTGAAGCTTTCTTT.

This rearrangement joins TRBV28 to TRBJ1-5; 7 nucleotides agree with TRBD1. With 3 bases clipped from V and 9 bases from J, the junction kept 8 bases outside the gene matches. Germline lookup yields CDR1 MDHEN and CDR2 SYDVKM. This CDR3 comprises 14 residues. The CDR3 spells CASSFPRQGTPQHF. The CDR3 DNA sequence: TGTGCCAGCAGTTTCCCGCGACAGGGAACGCCCCAGCATTTT.

The J gene is TRBJ2-1, the V gene TRBV18; TRBD1 agrees at 10 bases. Germline loops: CDR1 KGHSH, CDR2 LQKENI. The CDR3 runs 14 residues. V shed 3 bases, J shed 12 bases, and the junction held 8 bases outside the gene matches. The CDR3 DNA reads as TGTGCCAGCTCACCTTCGGGACAGGGGATAGGGCAGTTCTTC. Its translation: CASSPSGQGIGQFF.

This chain uses TRBV28 with TRBJ2-3; TRBD1 agrees at 8 bases. The length of the CDR3 is 17 residues. The junction had 9 bases not matched to a gene; V was cut back by 4 bases and J by 0 bases. Germline loops: CDR1 MDHEN, CDR2 SYDVKM. The CDR3 protein is CASSSEGQGWSTDTQYF. CDR3 DNA sequence: TGTGCCAGCAGTTCTGAAGGACAGGGTTGGAGCACAGATACGCAGTATTTT.